This passage covers 2 T cell receptor beta chains from one sample sequenced in a study of T cell responses to AZD1222 COVID-19 vaccine. Only in-frame clones appear in the TCRdb table, and some are missing; sequencing was by immunoSEQ multiplex PCR. The data show approximately 110,000 clones, 89% seen once. Sequenced here: peripheral blood, sampled on day 0 of AZD1222 vaccination. The receptors were gathered from an adult in good health.

The chain carries TRBV4-3 and TRBJ2-4; 10 positions agree with TRBD1. The CDR3 is 16 amino acids. The J segment lost 7 bases and the V segment lost 2 bases, leaving 8 bases of the junction unmatched. Per germline, CDR1 LGHNA and CDR2 YSLEER. The chain's CDR3 is CASSQLTGTGVNIQYF. The CDR3 coding sequence is TGCGCCAGCAGCCAACTAACCGGGACAGGGGTGAACATTCAGTACTTC.

This clone has just one count. The CDR3 spells CASSRAGLAGGGELFF. CDR3 DNA: TGTGCCAGCAGCAGAGCGGGACTAGCGGGTGGCGGGGAGCTGTTTTTT. The gene calls are TRBV5-6 and TRBJ2-2; 12 bases map to TRBD2. Germline V gives CDR1 SGHDT, CDR2 YYEEEE. The CDR3 has 16 residues. The junction had 8 bases not matched to a gene; V was cut back by 4 bases and J by 7 bases.